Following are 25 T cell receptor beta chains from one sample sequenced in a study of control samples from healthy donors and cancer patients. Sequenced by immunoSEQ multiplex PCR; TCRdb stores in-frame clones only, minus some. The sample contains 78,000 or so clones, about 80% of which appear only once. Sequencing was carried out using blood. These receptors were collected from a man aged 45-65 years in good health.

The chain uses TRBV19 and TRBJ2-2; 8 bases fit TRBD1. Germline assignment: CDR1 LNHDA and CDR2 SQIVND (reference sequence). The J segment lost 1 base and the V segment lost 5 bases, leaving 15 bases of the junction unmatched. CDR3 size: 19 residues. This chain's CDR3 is CASSRRDRSQRLNTGELFF. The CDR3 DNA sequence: TGTGCCAGTAGTCGCCGGGACAGGTCCCAGCGCTTGAACACCGGGGAGCTGTTTTTT.

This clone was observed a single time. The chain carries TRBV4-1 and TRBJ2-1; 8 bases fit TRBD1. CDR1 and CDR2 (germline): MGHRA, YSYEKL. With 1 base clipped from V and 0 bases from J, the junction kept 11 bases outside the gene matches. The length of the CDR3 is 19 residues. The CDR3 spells CASSQVGLDRGPSYNEQFF. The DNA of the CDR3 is TGCGCCAGCAGCCAAGTGGGGCTCGACAGGGGCCCCTCCTACAATGAGCAGTTCTTC.

CDR3 region: CASSQIAVPSGDTQYF. The CDR3 DNA is TGTGCCAGCAGCCAAATAGCGGTCCCATCGGGAGATACGCAGTATTTT. This chain uses TRBV14 with TRBJ2-3; D may be TRBD2 (6 bases). Germline V CDR1 and CDR2: SGHDN, FVKESK. The V gene lost 2 bases and the J gene lost 5 bases, with 17 bases spanning the gap. This CDR3 is 16 amino acids long.

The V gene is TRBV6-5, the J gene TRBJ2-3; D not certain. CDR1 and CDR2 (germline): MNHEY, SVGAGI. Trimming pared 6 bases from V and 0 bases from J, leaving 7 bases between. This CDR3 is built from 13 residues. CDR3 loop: CASRADSTDTQYF. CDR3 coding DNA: TGTGCCAGCAGGGCGGATAGCACAGATACGCAGTATTTT.

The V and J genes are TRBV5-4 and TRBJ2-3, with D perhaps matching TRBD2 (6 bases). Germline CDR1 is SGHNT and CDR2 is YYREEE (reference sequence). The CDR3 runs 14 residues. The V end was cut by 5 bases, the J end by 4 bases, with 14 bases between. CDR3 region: CASRLSGVSDTQYF. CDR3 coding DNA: TGTGCCAGCAGGCTCTCGGGGGTTTCAGATACGCAGTATTTT.

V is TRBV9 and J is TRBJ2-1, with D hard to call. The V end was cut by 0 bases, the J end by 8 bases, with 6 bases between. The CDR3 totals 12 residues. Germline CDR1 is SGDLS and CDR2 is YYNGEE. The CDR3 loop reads CASSVGSYEQFF. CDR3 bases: TGTGCCAGCAGCGTAGGGTCCTATGAGCAGTTCTTC.

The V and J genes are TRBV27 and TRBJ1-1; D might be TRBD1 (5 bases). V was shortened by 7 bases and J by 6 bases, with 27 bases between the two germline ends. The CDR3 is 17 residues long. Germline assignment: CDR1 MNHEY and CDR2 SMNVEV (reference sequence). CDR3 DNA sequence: TGTGCCAGCACCTCCTATGTAAGGGGACCGGTAGGCGCTGAAGCTTTCTTT. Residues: CASTSYVRGPVGAEAFF.

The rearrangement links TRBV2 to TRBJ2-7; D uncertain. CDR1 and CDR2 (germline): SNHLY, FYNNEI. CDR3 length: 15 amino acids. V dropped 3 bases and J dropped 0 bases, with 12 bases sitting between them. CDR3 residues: CASSDSDQSSYEQYF. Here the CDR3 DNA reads TGTGCCAGCAGTGACTCGGACCAGAGCTCCTACGAGCAGTACTTC. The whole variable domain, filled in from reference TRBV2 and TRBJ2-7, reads EPEVTQTPSHQVTQMGQEVILRCVPISNHLYFYWYRQILGQKVEFLVSFYNNEISEKSEIFDDQFSVERPDGSNFTLKIRSTKLEDSAMYFCASSDSDQSSYEQYFGPGTRLTVT.

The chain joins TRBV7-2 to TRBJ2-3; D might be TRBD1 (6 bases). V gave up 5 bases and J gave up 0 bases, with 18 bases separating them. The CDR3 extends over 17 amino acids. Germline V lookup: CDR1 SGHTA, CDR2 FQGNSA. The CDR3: CASSTDRPLASTDTQYF. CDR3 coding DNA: TGTGCCAGCAGCACCGACAGGCCTCTAGCAAGCACAGATACGCAGTATTTT. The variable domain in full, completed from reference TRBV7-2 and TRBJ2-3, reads GAGVSQSPSNKVTEKGKDVELRCDPISGHTALYWYRQSLGQGLEFLIYFQGNSAPDKSGLPSDRFSAERTGGSVSTLTIQRTQQEDSAVYLCASSTDRPLASTDTQYFGPGTRLTVL.

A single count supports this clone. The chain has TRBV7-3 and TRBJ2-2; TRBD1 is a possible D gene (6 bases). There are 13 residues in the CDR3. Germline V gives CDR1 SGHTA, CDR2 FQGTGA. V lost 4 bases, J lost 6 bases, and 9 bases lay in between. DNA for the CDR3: TGTGCCAGCAGCTCAGGGGTCGCCGGGGAGCTGTTTTTT. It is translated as CASSSGVAGELFF.

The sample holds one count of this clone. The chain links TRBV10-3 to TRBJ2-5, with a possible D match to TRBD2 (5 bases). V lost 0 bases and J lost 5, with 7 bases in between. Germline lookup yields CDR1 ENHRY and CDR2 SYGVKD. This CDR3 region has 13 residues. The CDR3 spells CAISESPGETQYF. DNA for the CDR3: TGTGCCATCAGTGAGTCGCCGGGGGAGACCCAGTACTTC.

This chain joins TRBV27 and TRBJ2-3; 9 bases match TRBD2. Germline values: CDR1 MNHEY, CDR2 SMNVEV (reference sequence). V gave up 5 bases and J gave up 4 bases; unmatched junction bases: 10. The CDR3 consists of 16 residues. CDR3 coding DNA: TGTGCCAGCAGTCCCGCCCCGGGACTAGCTTCAGATACGCAGTATTTT. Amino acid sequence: CASSPAPGLASDTQYF.

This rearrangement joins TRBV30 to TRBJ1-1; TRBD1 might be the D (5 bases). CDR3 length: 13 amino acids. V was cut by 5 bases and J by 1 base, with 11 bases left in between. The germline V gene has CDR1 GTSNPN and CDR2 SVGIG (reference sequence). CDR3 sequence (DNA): TGTGCCTGGCCCCTGGGGGGGAACACTGAAGCTTTCTTT. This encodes CAWPLGGNTEAFF.

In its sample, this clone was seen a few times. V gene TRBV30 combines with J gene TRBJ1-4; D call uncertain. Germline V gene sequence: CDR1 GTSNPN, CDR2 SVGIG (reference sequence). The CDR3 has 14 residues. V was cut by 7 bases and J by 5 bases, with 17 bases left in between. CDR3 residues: CASPRGPGNEKLFF. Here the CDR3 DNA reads TGTGCCTCCCCGAGAGGCCCGGGGAATGAAAAACTGTTTTTT.

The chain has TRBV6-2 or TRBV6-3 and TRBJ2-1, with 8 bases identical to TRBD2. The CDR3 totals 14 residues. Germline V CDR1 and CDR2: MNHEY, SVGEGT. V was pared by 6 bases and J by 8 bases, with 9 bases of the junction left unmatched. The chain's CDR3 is CASRYGTRSDEQFF. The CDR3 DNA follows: TGTGCCAGCAGGTACGGGACTAGGTCAGATGAGCAGTTCTTC.

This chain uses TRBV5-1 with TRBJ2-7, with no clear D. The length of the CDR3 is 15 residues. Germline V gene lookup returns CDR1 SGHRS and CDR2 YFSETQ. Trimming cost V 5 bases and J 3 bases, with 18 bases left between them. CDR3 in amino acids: CASRQTEASIYEQYF. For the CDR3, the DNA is TGCGCCAGCAGACAAACTGAGGCTTCGATCTACGAGCAGTACTTC.

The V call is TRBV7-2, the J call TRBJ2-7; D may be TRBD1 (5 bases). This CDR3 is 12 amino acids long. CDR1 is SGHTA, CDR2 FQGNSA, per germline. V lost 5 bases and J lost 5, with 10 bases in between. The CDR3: CASSHRYDEQYF. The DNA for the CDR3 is TGTGCCAGCAGCCACAGGTACGACGAGCAGTACTTC.

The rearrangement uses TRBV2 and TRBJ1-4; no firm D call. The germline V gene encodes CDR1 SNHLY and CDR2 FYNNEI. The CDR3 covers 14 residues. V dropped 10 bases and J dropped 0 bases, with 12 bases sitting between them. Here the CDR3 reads CATSSQTTNEKLFF. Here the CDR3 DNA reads TGTGCCACTTCCAGCCAAACAACTAATGAAAAACTGTTTTTT. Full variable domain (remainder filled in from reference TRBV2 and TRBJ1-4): EPEVTQTPSHQVTQMGQEVILRCVPISNHLYFYWYRQILGQKVEFLVSFYNNEISEKSEIFDDQFSVERPDGSNFTLKIRSTKLEDSAMYFCATSSQTTNEKLFFGSGTQLSVL.

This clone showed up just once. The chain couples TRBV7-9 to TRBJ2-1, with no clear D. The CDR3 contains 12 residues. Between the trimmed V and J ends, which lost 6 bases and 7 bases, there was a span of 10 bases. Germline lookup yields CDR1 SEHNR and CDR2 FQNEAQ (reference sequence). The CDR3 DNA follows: TGTGCCAGCAGTTACGTGGGGAATGAGCAGTTCTTC. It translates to CASSYVGNEQFF.

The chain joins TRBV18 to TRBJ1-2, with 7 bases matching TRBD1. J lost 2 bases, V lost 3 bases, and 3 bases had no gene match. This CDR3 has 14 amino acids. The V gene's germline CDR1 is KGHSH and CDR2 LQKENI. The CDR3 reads CASSPSTGNYGYTF. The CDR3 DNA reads TGTGCCAGCTCACCGTCGACAGGGAACTATGGCTACACCTTC.

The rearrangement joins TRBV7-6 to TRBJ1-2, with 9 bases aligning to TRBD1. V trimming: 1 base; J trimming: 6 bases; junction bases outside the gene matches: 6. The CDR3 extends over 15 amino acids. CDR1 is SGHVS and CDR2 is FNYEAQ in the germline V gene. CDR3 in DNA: TGTGCCAGCAGCTTAGTACCGGGACAGGGAAATGGCTACACCTTC. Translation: CASSLVPGQGNGYTF.

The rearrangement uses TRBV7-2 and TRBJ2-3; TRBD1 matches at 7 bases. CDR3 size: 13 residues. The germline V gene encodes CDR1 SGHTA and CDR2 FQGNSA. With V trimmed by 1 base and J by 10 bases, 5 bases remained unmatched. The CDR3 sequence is CASSLGQGVAQYF. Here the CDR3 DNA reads TGTGCCAGCAGCTTAGGACAGGGTGTGGCGCAGTATTTT.

The CDR3 coding sequence is TGTGCCAGTAGTATAGAGAGCTCCTACAATGAGCAGTTCTTC. Translating it yields CASSIESSYNEQFF. The gene calls are TRBV19 and TRBJ2-1; the D is unclear. The CDR3 runs 14 residues. V lost 0 bases, J lost 0 bases, and 3 bases lay in between. Germline values: CDR1 LNHDA, CDR2 SQIVND (reference sequence).

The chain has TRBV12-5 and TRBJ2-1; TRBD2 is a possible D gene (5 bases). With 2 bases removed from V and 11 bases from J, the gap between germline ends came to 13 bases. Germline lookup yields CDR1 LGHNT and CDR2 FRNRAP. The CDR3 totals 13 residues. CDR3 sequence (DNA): TGTGCTAGTGGTTTGCCCCCGGACTCGAAGCAGTTCTTC. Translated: CASGLPPDSKQFF.

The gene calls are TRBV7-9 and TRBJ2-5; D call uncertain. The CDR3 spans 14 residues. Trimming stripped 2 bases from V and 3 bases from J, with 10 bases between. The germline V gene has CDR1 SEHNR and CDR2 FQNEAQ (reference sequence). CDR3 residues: CASSLLAGEETQYF. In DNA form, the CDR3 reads TGTGCCAGCAGCTTACTGGCCGGAGAAGAGACCCAGTACTTC.